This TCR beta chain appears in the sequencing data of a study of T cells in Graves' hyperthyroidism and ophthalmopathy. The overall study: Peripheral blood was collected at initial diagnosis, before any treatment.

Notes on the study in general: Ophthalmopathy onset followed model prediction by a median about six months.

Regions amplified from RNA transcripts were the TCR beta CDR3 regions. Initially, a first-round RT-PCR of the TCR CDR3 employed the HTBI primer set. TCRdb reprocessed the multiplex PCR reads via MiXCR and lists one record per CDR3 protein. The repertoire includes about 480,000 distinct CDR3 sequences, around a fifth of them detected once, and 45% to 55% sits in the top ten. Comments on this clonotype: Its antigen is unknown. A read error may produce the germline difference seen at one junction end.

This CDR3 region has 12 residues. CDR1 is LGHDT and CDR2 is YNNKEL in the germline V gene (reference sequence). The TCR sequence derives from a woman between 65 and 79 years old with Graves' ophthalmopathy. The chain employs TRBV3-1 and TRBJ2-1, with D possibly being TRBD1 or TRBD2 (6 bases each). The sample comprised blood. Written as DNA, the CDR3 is TGTGCCAGCAGCCAAGGCGACGGGGGCAGGGTCTTC. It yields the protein CASSQGDGGRVF.